One T cell receptor beta chain is described in this entry. The junction differs from germline at one of its ends, possibly a read error. Clones were sequenced by immunoSEQ multiplex PCR, and TCRdb holds only the in-frame ones, with some missing. Altogether approximately 63,000 clones are present, roughly 92% being singletons, with the ten largest covering over 2.5%. The data were obtained in a study of T cell changes during pregnancy in multiple sclerosis. CDR3 length: 11 residues. CDR1 is SEHNR, CDR2 FQNEAQ, per germline (reference sequence). The receptor was derived from a female donor with multiple sclerosis, enrolled in a pregnancy study. Here the sequenced sample was CD8+ T cells from peripheral blood mononuclear cells, taken in the third trimester of pregnancy. V usage is TRBV7-9 and J usage is TRBJ2-7, with D possibly TRBD2 on 5 matching bases. CDR3 protein: CASSSTDGLHF. Here the CDR3 DNA reads TGTGCCAGCAGCTCAACGGACGGACTCCACTTC. The full variable domain, rest sourced from reference TRBV7-9 and TRBJ2-7, is DTGVSQNPRHKITKRGQNVTFRCDPISEHNRLYWYRQTLGQGPEFLTYFQNEAQLEKSRLLSDRFSAERPKGSFSTLEIQRTEQGDSAMYLCASSSTDGLHFGPGTRLTVT.